This TCR beta chain was documented in a study of T-cell reconstitution after alpha-beta-depleted transplantation in children. Study-wide points: T-cell numbers and diversity, one year after transplant, stemmed largely from T cells that were newly produced.

The CDR3 is 15 residues long. Trimming took 6 bases from V and 4 from J, leaving 16 bases between them. This clonotype was counted many times. The target antigen is unknown. TCRbeta library construction was performed incorporating unique molecular identifiers. Using its own MiXCR run on the PCR reads, TCRdb lists one record per CDR3 protein. Counted here are more than 400,000 distinct CDR3 sequences, more than 9.5% occurring once; the ten biggest clones make up less than 15%. The sequenced sample was PBMCs, mostly from graft donor cells, obtained 180 days after TCRalphabeta/CD19-depleted stem cell transplant. The rearrangement links TRBV12-3 or TRBV12-4 to TRBJ2-1; D is ambiguous. The TCR was taken from a female patient between 2 and 15 years old who had a stem cell transplant for aplastic anemia, so the T cells may come from the graft donor. In DNA form, the CDR3 reads TGTGCCAGCAGCTTCTCCCGTCTTGGTTACAATGAGCAGTTCTTC. As protein: CASSFSRLGYNEQFF.